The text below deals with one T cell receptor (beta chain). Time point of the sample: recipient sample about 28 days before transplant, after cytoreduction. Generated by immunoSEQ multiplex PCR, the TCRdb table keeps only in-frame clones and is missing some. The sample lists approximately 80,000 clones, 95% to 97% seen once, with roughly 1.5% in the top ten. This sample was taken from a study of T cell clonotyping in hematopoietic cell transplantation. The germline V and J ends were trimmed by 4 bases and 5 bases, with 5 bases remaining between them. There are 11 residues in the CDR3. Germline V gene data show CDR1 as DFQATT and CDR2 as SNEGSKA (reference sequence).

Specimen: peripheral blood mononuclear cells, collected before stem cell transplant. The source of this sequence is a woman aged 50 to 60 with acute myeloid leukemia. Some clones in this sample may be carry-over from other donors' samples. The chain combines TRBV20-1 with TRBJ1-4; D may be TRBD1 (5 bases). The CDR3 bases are TGCAGTGCTACAGGGAATGAAAAACTGTTTTTT. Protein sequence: CSATGNEKLFF.